What follows are 31 T cell receptor beta chains derived from one specimen sequenced in a study of cytomegalovirus exposure and HLA in healthy donors. In the PCR, 60 Vbeta and 13 Jbeta primers were used. Libraries were prepared by immunoSEQ multiplex PCR; TCRdb keeps only in-frame clonotypes and omits some of them. Seen here are around 90,000 clones, roughly 78% observed once, and the top ten hold under 8.5%. Sequencing was performed on PBMCs. These receptors were obtained from a man aged 25-45 years in good health and CMV-seronegative.

This clone has only one observation. This chain connects TRBV15 to TRBJ2-2, with a tentative D call TRBD1 (6 bases). V lost 8 bases to trimming and J lost 2 bases, with 12 bases between them. Per germline, CDR1 LNHNV and CDR2 YYDKDF (reference sequence). The CDR3 runs 14 residues. The DNA for the CDR3 is TGTGCCACCCCCAGGGGAGCAAACACCGGGGAGCTGTTTTTT. Translation: CATPRGANTGELFF.

The CDR3 DNA follows: TGTGCCAGCAGTTGGACAGGAGGGAACACTGAAGCTTTCTTT. The encoded protein is CASSWTGGNTEAFF. The gene calls are TRBV28 and TRBJ1-1, with 7 bases that match TRBD1. Trimming removed 4 bases from V and 1 base from J; junction bases left unmatched: 3. Germline loops: CDR1 MDHEN, CDR2 SYDVKM. CDR3 length: 14 residues.

The chain couples TRBV10-1 to TRBJ1-4; possible D gene TRBD1, 5 bases. Trimming stripped 6 bases from V and 8 bases from J, with 19 bases between. This CDR3 has 15 residues. Germline lookup yields CDR1 WNHNN and CDR2 SYGVQD (reference sequence). DNA for the CDR3: TGCGCCAGCAGGCCGGGGGACGAGGGAAACGAAAAACTGTTTTTT. Translating it yields CASRPGDEGNEKLFF.

The chain combines TRBV6-6 with TRBJ1-2, with D hard to call. The CDR3 sequence is 13 residues long. Germline CDR1 is MNHNY and CDR2 is SVGAGI (reference sequence). Trimming pared 2 bases from V and 3 bases from J, leaving 7 bases between. The CDR3 DNA reads TGTGCCAGCAGTTACCTTCCCGACTATGGCTACACCTTC. Translated: CASSYLPDYGYTF.

This chain joins TRBV7-9 and TRBJ2-5; possible D gene TRBD1, 8 bases. Trimming removed 5 bases at V and 4 bases at J, with 23 bases between. The germline gives CDR1 SEHNR, CDR2 FQNEAQ (reference sequence). CDR3 length: 17 residues. The CDR3 loop is CASSQKGGDRRGETQYF. The CDR3 coding sequence is TGTGCCAGCAGCCAAAAAGGGGGGGACAGGAGGGGAGAGACCCAGTACTTC.

This clone was seen more than once but under ten times. The chain carries TRBV5-1 and TRBJ2-1; D is perhaps TRBD2 (5 bases). Germline loops: CDR1 SGHRS, CDR2 YFSETQ. CDR3 length: 14 residues. Trimming pared 1 base from V and 8 bases from J, leaving 13 bases between. The DNA for the CDR3 is TGCGCCAGCAGCTTGTCGGCTAGCACCGATGAGCAGTTCTTC. As protein: CASSLSASTDEQFF. The full variable domain, rest sourced from reference TRBV5-1 and TRBJ2-1, is KAGVTQTPRYLIKTRGQQVTLSCSPISGHRSVSWYQQTPGQGLQFLFEYFSETQRNKGNFPGRFSGRQFSNSRSEMNVSTLELGDSALYLCASSLSASTDEQFFGPGTRLTVL.

The chain has TRBV7-9 and TRBJ2-1; D unclear. The germline CDR1 and CDR2 sequences are SEHNR and FQNEAQ (reference sequence). Trimming pared 5 bases from V and 5 bases from J, leaving 16 bases between. The CDR3 consists of 15 residues. In DNA, the CDR3 is TGTGCCAGCAGCACTTACAGAAGCAAAAACAATGAGCAGTTCTTC. It translates to CASSTYRSKNNEQFF.

This chain links TRBV6-6 with TRBJ1-1; D remains ambiguous. CDR1 is MNHNY and CDR2 is SVGAGI in the germline V gene (reference sequence). The CDR3 is 15 residues long. Trimming removed 2 bases at V and 1 base at J, with 11 bases between. This CDR3 is CASSYGLVGNTEAFF. The CDR3 DNA is TGTGCCAGCAGTTACGGTCTCGTCGGGAACACTGAAGCTTTCTTT.

This chain joins TRBV9 and TRBJ1-2; TRBD1 matches 8 bases. CDR1 is SGDLS, CDR2 YYNGEE, per germline. This CDR3 spans 19 amino acids. Trimming cost V 0 bases and J 4 bases; bases outside gene matches: 17. CDR3 protein: CASSVASLRQGAPGYGYTF. CDR3 nucleotides: TGTGCCAGCAGCGTAGCTTCCCTTCGGCAGGGGGCGCCGGGCTATGGCTACACCTTC.

This clone was counted between two and nine times. V usage is TRBV25-1 and J usage is TRBJ2-7; possible D gene TRBD1, 6 bases. CDR3 size: 15 residues. Germline CDR1 and CDR2: MGHDK and SYGVNS. V was trimmed by 1 base and J by 5 bases, leaving 15 bases between them. The CDR3: CASSESTGSFHEQYF. CDR3 nucleotide sequence: TGTGCCAGCAGTGAATCCACAGGGAGTTTCCACGAGCAGTACTTC.

The J gene is TRBJ1-2, the V gene TRBV7-9; no firm D call. V dropped 3 bases and J dropped 2 bases, with 19 bases sitting between them. Germline V gene sequence: CDR1 SEHNR, CDR2 FQNEAQ (reference sequence). The CDR3 totals 17 residues. This CDR3 is CASSFSQKPILNYGYTF. CDR3 nucleotides: TGTGCCAGCAGCTTCTCTCAGAAGCCTATACTAAACTATGGCTACACCTTC.

As to this clone: The same CDR3 also results from other DNA sequences found in this sample. The chain couples TRBV5-5 to TRBJ2-1; 14 bases map to TRBD2. Per germline, CDR1 SGHKS and CDR2 YYEKEE (reference sequence). J lost 6 bases, V lost 4 bases, and 3 bases had no gene match. The CDR3 length is 15 residues. The CDR3 reads CASSPGLAGVNEQFF. For the CDR3, the DNA is TGTGCCAGCAGCCCGGGACTAGCGGGGGTCAATGAGCAGTTCTTC.

The chain uses TRBV10-3 and TRBJ1-2, with D perhaps matching TRBD1 (6 bases). V was pared by 3 bases and J by 3 bases, with 8 bases between. This CDR3 contains 13 residues. The germline gives CDR1 ENHRY, CDR2 SYGVKD. The CDR3 DNA follows: TGTGCCATCAGTGAAAGGACAGACTATGGCTACACCTTC. It specifies CAISERTDYGYTF.

This chain uses TRBV7-2 with TRBJ1-5; D not resolved. V was shortened by 1 base and J by 7 bases, with 8 bases between the two germline ends. There are 13 residues in the CDR3. Germline lookup yields CDR1 SGHTA and CDR2 FQGNSA. The CDR3 DNA reads TGTGCCAGCAGCTTAGATGGAGGCCAGCCCCAGCATTTT. It yields the protein CASSLDGGQPQHF.

This clone was counted many times. The V gene is TRBV4-3, the J gene TRBJ2-1; TRBD2 is a possible D gene (6 bases). Germline V gene sequence: CDR1 LGHNA, CDR2 YSLEER. There are 16 residues in the CDR3. V was cut by 3 bases and J by 4 bases, with 16 bases left in between. This CDR3 is CASSQRWRGTYNEQFF. In DNA, the CDR3 is TGCGCCAGCAGCCAGAGGTGGCGGGGAACTTACAATGAGCAGTTCTTC.

DNA for the CDR3: TGTGCCAGTAGTGGTCGACAGGGGGCGAACACCGGGGAGCTGTTTTTT. It codes for CASSGRQGANTGELFF. J is TRBJ2-2 and V is TRBV19, with 9 bases lining up with TRBD1. The CDR3 covers 16 residues. Germline CDR1 is LNHDA and CDR2 is SQIVND (reference sequence). V shed 5 bases, J shed 0 bases, and the junction held 4 bases outside the gene matches.

The chain combines TRBV2 with TRBJ1-1; a weak D match, TRBD1 (6 bases). The CDR3 extends over 13 amino acids. Germline V CDR1 and CDR2: SNHLY, FYNNEI. V dropped 7 bases and J dropped 1 base, with 10 bases sitting between them. This chain's CDR3 is CASMDSSNTEAFF. DNA of the CDR3: TGTGCCAGCATGGACAGCTCGAACACTGAAGCTTTCTTT.

This clone was counted once. This chain connects TRBV19 to TRBJ1-5, with TRBD1 as a possible D gene (6 bases). The CDR3 spans 15 residues. The ends were cut back, 1 base at V and 9 bases at J, with 16 bases in the middle. CDR1 and CDR2 from the germline V gene are LNHDA and SQIVND (reference sequence). The CDR3 DNA reads as TGTGCCAGTAGTATAGGGGAAGGGGGAGAGCTGCCCCAGCATTTT. It codes for CASSIGEGGELPQHF.

V gene TRBV4-2 combines with J gene TRBJ1-1; tentative D call: TRBD1 (5 bases). This CDR3 is 15 amino acids long. The V and J ends lost 5 bases and 3 bases respectively, with 16 bases between them. Germline V lookup: CDR1 LGHNA, CDR2 YNFKEQ. CDR3 bases: TGTGCCAGCAGCTATGAGACAGCCAGTGACACTGAAGCTTTCTTT. Its protein product is CASSYETASDTEAFF.

V usage is TRBV5-1 and J usage is TRBJ2-1, with 10 bases that match TRBD2. This CDR3 has 15 residues. J was trimmed by 10 bases and V by 0 bases; bases with no gene match: 7. The germline V gene encodes CDR1 SGHRS and CDR2 YFSETQ. The CDR3 DNA follows: TGCGCCAGCAGCTTGGCCCTAGCGGGAGCGGGGGAGCAGTTCTTC. Its translation is CASSLALAGAGEQFF.

This chain joins TRBV10-1 and TRBJ2-4, with 7 bases fitting TRBD2. The V and J ends lost 0 bases and 9 bases, in that order; junction bases with no gene match: 14. The CDR3 has 17 amino acids. CDR1 is WNHNN and CDR2 is SYGVQD in the germline V gene (reference sequence). CDR3 amino acids: CASSESKEVAGEVIQYF. The CDR3 coding sequence is TGCGCCAGCAGTGAGTCAAAAGAGGTGGCGGGAGAAGTCATTCAGTACTTC.

V gene TRBV11-3 combines with J gene TRBJ2-7; D perhaps matches TRBD2 (6 bases). The V end lost 1 base, the J end lost 1 base, and 11 bases lay between the germline ends. From germline, CDR1 is SGHNT and CDR2 YENEEA. This CDR3 is built from 15 residues. CDR3 sequence (DNA): TGTGCCAGCAGCTTAGTTGGGCGGGGTTCCTACGAGCAGTACTTC. It encodes CASSLVGRGSYEQYF.

The chain is built from TRBV6-1 and TRBJ1-2, with TRBD1 as a possible D gene (6 bases). The V end was cut by 4 bases, the J end by 7 bases, with 13 bases between. CDR3 length: 13 amino acids. The germline V gene encodes CDR1 MNHNS and CDR2 SASEGT. The CDR3 DNA reads TGTGCCAGCAGTGGTTTCCAGGGGAGTGGCTACACCTTC. It codes for CASSGFQGSGYTF.

The J gene is TRBJ2-5, the V gene TRBV25-1, with 7 bases aligning to TRBD2. Germline V gives CDR1 MGHDK, CDR2 SYGVNS. This CDR3 is built from 12 residues. The V segment lost 4 bases and the J segment 5 bases; nucleotides outside the gene matches: 1. The DNA for the CDR3 is TGTGCCAGCAGTGCCGGGAGGGAGACCCAGTACTTC. It codes for CASSAGRETQYF. The variable domain in full, completed from reference TRBV25-1 and TRBJ2-5, reads EADIYQTPRYLVIGTGKKITLECSQTMGHDKMYWYQQDPGMELHLIHYSYGVNSTEKGDLSSESTVSRIRTEHFPLTLESARPSHTSQYLCASSAGRETQYFGPGTRLLVL.

This clone was found once. This chain connects TRBV25-1 to TRBJ1-4; 9 nucleotides line up with TRBD1. From germline, CDR1 is MGHDK and CDR2 SYGVNS. The V and J ends lost 6 bases and 6 bases, in that order; junction bases with no gene match: 8. The CDR3 has 15 residues. For the CDR3, the DNA is TGTGCCAGCAGCGAGACAGGGGGAGGGGATGAAAAACTGTTTTTT. It codes for CASSETGGGDEKLFF.

This clone was recorded a few times. The J gene is TRBJ2-1, the V gene TRBV5-8; 10 bases match TRBD2. The CDR3 covers 17 residues. V trimming: 5 bases; J trimming: 10 bases; junction bases outside the gene matches: 18. Germline V lookup: CDR1 SGHTS, CDR2 YDEGEE. The CDR3 sequence is CASREIAGGPLVGEQFF. CDR3 coding DNA: TGTGCCAGCAGGGAAATAGCGGGAGGTCCCCTCGTTGGGGAGCAGTTCTTC.

V usage is TRBV30 and J usage is TRBJ2-3, with a tentative D call TRBD1 (5 bases). This CDR3 has 16 amino acids. The V and J ends lost 4 bases and 1 base respectively, with 18 bases between them. CDR1 is GTSNPN and CDR2 is SVGIG in the germline V gene (reference sequence). As DNA, the CDR3 is TGTGCCTGGACCAGGCGGACAAATATTCGCACAGATACGCAGTATTTT. Residues: CAWTRRTNIRTDTQYF.

V and J are TRBV5-6 and TRBJ1-3; D ambiguous. From germline, CDR1 is SGHDT and CDR2 YYEEEE. Trimming cost V 4 bases and J 4 bases, with 18 bases left between them. The CDR3 is 16 residues long. CDR3 loop: CASSGFGIGIGNTIYF. CDR3 DNA sequence: TGTGCCAGCAGCGGTTTCGGGATCGGGATCGGAAACACCATATATTTT.

The chain employs TRBV30 and TRBJ1-6; D is ambiguous. CDR1 GTSNPN and CDR2 SVGIG come from the germline V gene (reference sequence). Trimming took off 2 bases at V and 3 bases at J, with 8 bases between the two ends. The CDR3 runs to 14 residues. In DNA, the CDR3 is TGTGCCTGGAGTTCGGAGCTCTATAATTCACCCCTCCACTTT. Its protein product is CAWSSELYNSPLHF.

The count of this clone is one. This chain links TRBV5-1 with TRBJ1-4, with TRBD1 matching 11 bases. J was trimmed by 7 bases and V by 4 bases; bases with no gene match: 3. CDR3 length: 14 residues. Germline V gene lookup returns CDR1 SGHRS and CDR2 YFSETQ. The CDR3 DNA sequence: TGCGCCAGCAGCGCAGGGACAGGGGGTGAAAAACTGTTTTTT. Its protein is CASSAGTGGEKLFF.

This clone was found a few times. The chain employs TRBV5-1 and TRBJ2-3; 7 bases line up with TRBD2. The germline gives CDR1 SGHRS, CDR2 YFSETQ. The CDR3 is made up of 18 amino acids. Trimming took 4 bases from V and 0 from J; bases not matched to a gene: 14. The CDR3 loop reads CASSGASGYSASTDTQYF. CDR3 coding DNA: TGCGCCAGCAGCGGGGCTAGCGGTTATAGCGCTAGCACAGATACGCAGTATTTT. Filled out from reference TRBV5-1 and TRBJ2-3, the complete variable domain reads KAGVTQTPRYLIKTRGQQVTLSCSPISGHRSVSWYQQTPGQGLQFLFEYFSETQRNKGNFPGRFSGRQFSNSRSEMNVSTLELGDSALYLCASSGASGYSASTDTQYFGPGTRLTVL.